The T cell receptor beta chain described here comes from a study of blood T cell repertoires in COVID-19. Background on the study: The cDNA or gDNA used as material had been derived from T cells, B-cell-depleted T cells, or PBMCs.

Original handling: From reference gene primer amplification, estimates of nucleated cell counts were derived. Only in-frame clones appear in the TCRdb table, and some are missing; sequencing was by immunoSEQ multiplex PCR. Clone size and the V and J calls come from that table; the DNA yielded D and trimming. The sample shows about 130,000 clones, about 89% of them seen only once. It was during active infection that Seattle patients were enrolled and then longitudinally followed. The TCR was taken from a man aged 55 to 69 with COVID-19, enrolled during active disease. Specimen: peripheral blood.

CDR3 amino acids: CASSLGLAGVNTGELFF. CDR3 nucleotides: TGTGCCAGCAGCTTGGGGCTAGCGGGGGTGAACACCGGGGAGCTGTTTTTT. The J gene is TRBJ2-2, the V gene TRBV5-6; 10 nucleotides match TRBD2. After removal of 0 bases from V and 1 base from J, the junction contained 3 bases not matched to a gene. CDR3 length: 17 residues. CDR1 and CDR2 from the germline V gene are SGHDT and YYEEEE.